The entry below gives a single T cell receptor beta chain sequence along with its context. Its cognate antigen is unknown. The data belong to a study of T cell responses to AZD1222 COVID-19 vaccine. On the study more broadly: Combined were second doses at about 4 or about 12 weeks.

V gave up 4 bases and J gave up 4 bases, with 16 bases separating them. This CDR3 spans 15 amino acids. In germline, CDR1 is LGHDT, CDR2 YNNKEL (reference sequence). Study outcomes and limitations: As reported, nearly half of all spike-specific TCRs target variant regions that are unmutated. Only five to seven AZD1222 recipients tested seropositive at baseline. Across spike, vaccine-associated CD4 TCRs were found, dominant at 160-218 and 743-854.

Using immunoSEQ multiplex PCR, the repertoire was profiled, and TCRdb retains in-frame clones only, with some absent. The repertoire consists of roughly 120,000 clones, with around 90% occurring once and the leading ten covering 4% to 6%. Source: peripheral blood, taken on day 0 of AZD1222 vaccination. The V call is TRBV3-1 (or the pseudogene TRBV3-2), the J call TRBJ1-2; D call uncertain. The source is an adult in good health. This chain's CDR3 is CASSPKLTKGYGYTF. Written as DNA, the CDR3 is TGTGCCAGCAGCCCCAAACTGACTAAAGGCTATGGCTACACCTTC.